This record concerns one TCR beta chain sequence. Antigen unknown. The sample originates from a study of cytomegalovirus exposure and HLA in healthy donors. The study, taken as a whole, reports: A previous analysis found most TCR beta V segments productive roughly 87% or roughly 30% of the time. TCR association rates varied by HLA locus in a later analysis, with DRB1 highest and HLA-C lowest. Later analysis associated a missense DCLRE1C variant with TCR beta V- and J-gene trimming.

Use of 60 Vbeta and 13 Jbeta primers characterized the PCR. The data were produced by immunoSEQ multiplex PCR, yet TCRdb's version contains in-frame clones alone and is incomplete. This sample's table has 150,000 or so clones. V was pared by 1 base and J by 7 bases, with 8 bases between. This CDR3 contains 13 residues. Germline CDR1 KGHSH, CDR2 LQKENI. This receptor was taken from a woman aged 50 to 65 in good health and CMV-seronegative. The J gene is TRBJ1-5, the V gene TRBV18; D is unresolved. Sequences were obtained from PBMCs. The CDR3 region is CASSPRAEQPQHF. In DNA, the CDR3 is TGTGCCAGCTCACCACGGGCAGAACAGCCCCAGCATTTT.